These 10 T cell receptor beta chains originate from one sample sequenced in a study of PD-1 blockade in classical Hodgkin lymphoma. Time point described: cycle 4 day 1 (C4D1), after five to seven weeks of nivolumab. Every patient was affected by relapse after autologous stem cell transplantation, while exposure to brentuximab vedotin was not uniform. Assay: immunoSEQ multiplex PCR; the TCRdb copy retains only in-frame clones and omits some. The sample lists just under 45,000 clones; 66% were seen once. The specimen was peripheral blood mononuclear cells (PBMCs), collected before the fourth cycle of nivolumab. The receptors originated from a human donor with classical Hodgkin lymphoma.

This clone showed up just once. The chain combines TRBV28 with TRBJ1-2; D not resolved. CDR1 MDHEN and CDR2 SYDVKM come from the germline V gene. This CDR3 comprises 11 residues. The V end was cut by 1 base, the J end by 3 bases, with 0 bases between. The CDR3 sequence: CASSLYYGYTF. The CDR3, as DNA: TGTGCCAGCAGTTTATACTATGGCTACACCTTC.

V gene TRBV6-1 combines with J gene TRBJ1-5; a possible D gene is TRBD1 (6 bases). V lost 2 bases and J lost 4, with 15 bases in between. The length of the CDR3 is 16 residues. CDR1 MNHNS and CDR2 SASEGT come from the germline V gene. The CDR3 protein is CASSERVRGSNQPQHF. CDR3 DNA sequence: TGTGCCAGCAGTGAAAGGGTCAGGGGCTCAAATCAGCCCCAGCATTTT.

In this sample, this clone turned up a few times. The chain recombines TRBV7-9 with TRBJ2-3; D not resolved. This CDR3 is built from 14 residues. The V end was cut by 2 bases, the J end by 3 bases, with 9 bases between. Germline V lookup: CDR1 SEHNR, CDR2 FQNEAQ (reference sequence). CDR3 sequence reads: CASSLTYGTDTQYF. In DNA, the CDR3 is TGTGCCAGCAGCTTAACGTACGGTACAGATACGCAGTATTTT.

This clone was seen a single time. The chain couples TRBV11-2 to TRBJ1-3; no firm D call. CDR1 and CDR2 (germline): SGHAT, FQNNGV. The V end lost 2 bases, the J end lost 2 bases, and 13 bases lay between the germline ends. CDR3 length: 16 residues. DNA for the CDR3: TGTGCCAGCAGCTTAAGGCTCACTAACACTGGAAACACCATATATTTT. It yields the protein CASSLRLTNTGNTIYF.

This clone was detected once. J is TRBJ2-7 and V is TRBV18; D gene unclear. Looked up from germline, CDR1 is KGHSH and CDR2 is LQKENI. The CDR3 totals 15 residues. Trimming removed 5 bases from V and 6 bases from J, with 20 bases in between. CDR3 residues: CASSSDRVNTIEQYF. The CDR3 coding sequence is TGTGCCAGCTCAAGCGACCGGGTCAATACGATCGAGCAGTACTTC.

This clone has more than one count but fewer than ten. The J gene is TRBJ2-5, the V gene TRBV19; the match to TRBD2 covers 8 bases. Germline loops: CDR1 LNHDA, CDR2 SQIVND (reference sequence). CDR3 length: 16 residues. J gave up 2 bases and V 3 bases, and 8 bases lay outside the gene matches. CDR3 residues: CASSIGLAGSQETQYF. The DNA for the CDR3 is TGTGCCAGTAGTATTGGTCTAGCGGGCTCTCAAGAGACCCAGTACTTC.

The CDR3 nucleotides read TGCGCCAGCAGCTTGGGGGGCAGCCTTGTCGAGCAGTACTTC. It yields the protein CASSLGGSLVEQYF. The rearrangement links TRBV5-1 to TRBJ2-7, with D perhaps TRBD1 (5 bases). Trimming took 0 bases from V and 6 from J, leaving 13 bases between them. Per germline, CDR1 SGHRS and CDR2 YFSETQ. CDR3 length: 14 residues.

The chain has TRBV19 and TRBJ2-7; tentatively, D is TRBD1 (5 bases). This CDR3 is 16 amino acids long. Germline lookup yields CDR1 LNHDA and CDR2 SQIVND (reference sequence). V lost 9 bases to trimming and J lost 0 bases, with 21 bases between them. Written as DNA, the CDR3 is TGTGCCAGCAGACCGACAGACCTCGACCTCTCCTACGAGCAGTACTTC. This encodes CASRPTDLDLSYEQYF.

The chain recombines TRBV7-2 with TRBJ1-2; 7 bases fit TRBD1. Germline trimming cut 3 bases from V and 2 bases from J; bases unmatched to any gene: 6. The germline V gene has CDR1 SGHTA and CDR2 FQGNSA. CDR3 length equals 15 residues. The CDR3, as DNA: TGTGCCAGCAGCTTGACCTCGGGACAGAACTATGGCTACACCTTC. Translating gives CASSLTSGQNYGYTF.

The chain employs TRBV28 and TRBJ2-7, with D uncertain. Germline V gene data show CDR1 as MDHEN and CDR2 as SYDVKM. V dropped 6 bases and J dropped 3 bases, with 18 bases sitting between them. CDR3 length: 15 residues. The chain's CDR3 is CASSLFSSAGYEQYF. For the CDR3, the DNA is TGTGCCAGCAGCCTATTCTCCAGCGCAGGCTACGAGCAGTACTTC.